This TCR beta chain was identified in a study of cytomegalovirus exposure and HLA in healthy donors. Study at large: The use of the same platform for the roughly 130 validation repertoires and the approximately 670 first-cohort repertoires was reported by a later analysis.

This clone turned up a few times. Antigen unknown. Trimming at V came to 6 bases and at J to 7 bases, leaving 7 bases not matched to a gene. The CDR3 covers 15 residues. Germline V gives CDR1 MGHRA, CDR2 YSYEKL. Study results and caveats: Most TCR sequences were uncommon, yet certain public TCRs appeared in many donors.

Assay: immunoSEQ multiplex PCR; the TCRdb copy retains only in-frame clones and omits some. The table lists tens of thousands of clones, 85% to 95% of them singletons. The V gene is TRBV4-1, the J gene TRBJ2-1, with TRBD2 identical over 12 bases. Sequencing was performed on PBMCs. The clonotype comes from a man between 18 and 35 years old in good health and CMV-seropositive. In DNA form, the CDR3 reads TGCGCCAGCAGGCCAGGACTAGCGGGGTCTAATGAGCAGTTCTTC. Encoded protein: CASRPGLAGSNEQFF.